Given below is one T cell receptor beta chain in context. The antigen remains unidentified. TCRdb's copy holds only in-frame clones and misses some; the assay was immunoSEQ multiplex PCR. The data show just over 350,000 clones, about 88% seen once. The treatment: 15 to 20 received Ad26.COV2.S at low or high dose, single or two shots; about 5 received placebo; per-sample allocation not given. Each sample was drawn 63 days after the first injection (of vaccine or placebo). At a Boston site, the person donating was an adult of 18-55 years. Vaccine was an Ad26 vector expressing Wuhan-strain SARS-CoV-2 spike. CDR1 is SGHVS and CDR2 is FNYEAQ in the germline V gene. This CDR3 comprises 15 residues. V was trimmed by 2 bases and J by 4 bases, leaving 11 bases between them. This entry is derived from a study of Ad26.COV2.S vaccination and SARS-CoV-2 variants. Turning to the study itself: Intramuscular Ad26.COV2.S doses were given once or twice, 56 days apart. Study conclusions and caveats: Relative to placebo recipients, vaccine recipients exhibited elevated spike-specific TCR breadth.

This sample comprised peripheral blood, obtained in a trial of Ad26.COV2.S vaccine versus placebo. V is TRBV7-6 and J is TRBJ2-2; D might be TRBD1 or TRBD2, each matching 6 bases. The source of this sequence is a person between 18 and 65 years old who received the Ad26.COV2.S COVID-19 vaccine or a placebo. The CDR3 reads CASSLYSGATGELFF. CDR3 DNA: TGTGCCAGCAGCTTATATTCGGGGGCCACCGGGGAGCTGTTTTTT.